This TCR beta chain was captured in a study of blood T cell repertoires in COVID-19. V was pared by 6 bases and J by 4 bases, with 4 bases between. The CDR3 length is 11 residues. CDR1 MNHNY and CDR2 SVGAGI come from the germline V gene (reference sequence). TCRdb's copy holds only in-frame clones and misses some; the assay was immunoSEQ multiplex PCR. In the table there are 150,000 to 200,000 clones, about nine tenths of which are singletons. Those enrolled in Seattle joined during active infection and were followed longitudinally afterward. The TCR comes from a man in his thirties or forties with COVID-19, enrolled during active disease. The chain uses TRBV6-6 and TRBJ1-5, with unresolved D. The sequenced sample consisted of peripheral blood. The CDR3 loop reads CASSKNQPQHF. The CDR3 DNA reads TGTGCCAGCAGCAAAAATCAGCCCCAGCATTTT.